This section outlines one TCR beta chain sequence together with its context. Its antigen is still unknown. With a much larger clone just one base away, this may be a read error. Since the CDR3 does not end with the conserved phenylalanine or tryptophan, this likely comes from a read error. This specimen belongs to a study of glioma-infiltrating T cells. The study, taken as a whole, reports: CDR3 overlap between tissue and blood was very small. Tissue-blood divergence was below expectation in non-neoplastic patients, above in gliomas.

Germline V gives CDR1 LGHDT, CDR2 YNNKEL (reference sequence). This CDR3 is built from 18 residues. V shed 2 bases, J shed 5 bases, and the junction held 17 bases outside the gene matches. Amplification of TCR alpha and beta CDR3 regions from RNA used iRepertoire nested multiplex PCR. For one-step reverse transcription and amplification, about 90-450 ng of tissue mRNA or PBMC total RNA was used. TCRdb re-called the multiplex PCR reads through MiXCR, storing one row per CDR3 protein. The top ten hold 20% of the sample, which has some 180,000 distinct CDR3 sequences, 32% seen once. This chain joins TRBV3-1 and TRBJ2-7; 8 bases fit TRBD1. Sequencing was carried out using glioma tissue, nonneoplastic brain tissue, or PBMCs (not recorded which). This receptor was taken from a human donor with low-grade glioma or glioblastoma, undergoing nonglioma brain surgery, or in good health (not recorded which). The CDR3 sequence is CASSQLTWTGNNYHEQYS. The CDR3 DNA reads TGTGCCAGCAGCCAACTCACGTGGACAGGGAATAACTACCACGAGCAGTACTCC.